This TCR beta chain was sequenced during a study of patients and donors after allogeneic stem cell transplantation. The CDR3 contains 17 residues. Trimming removed 3 bases at V and 5 bases at J, with 19 bases between. CDR1 is MGHRA, CDR2 YSYEKL, per germline. One entry per CDR3 protein, called by TCRdb with MiXCR from the RT-PCR reads. The table shows 70,000 to 75,000 distinct CDR3 sequences, with more than 20% occurring only once. The sequenced material came from blood, either unsorted or a sorted T cell fraction (not recorded which). The clonotype originates from a human donor who was either an allogeneic HSCT recipient or a stem cell or donor lymphocyte infusion donor (not recorded which). It is not recorded whose cells these are; they may come from a transplant donor. The chain employs TRBV4-1 and TRBJ1-4, with D tentatively TRBD1 (5 bases). The CDR3 nucleotides are TGCGCCAGCAGCCACCTCTCGACAGCTCACCAGAATGAAAAACTGTTTTTT. The encoded protein is CASSHLSTAHQNEKLFF.